The rows below give T cell receptor beta chains drawn from one sample of a study of blood T cells in healthy people across ages. One entry per CDR3 protein, called by TCRdb with MiXCR from the 5' RACE reads. The data hold about 2 million distinct CDR3 sequences, with about 50% observed a single time. Specimen: blood. Source of these receptors: a middle-aged woman in good health. Each CDR3 is given with its conserved first and last residue. A D gene is named only where the DNA matches it firmly. Rows give clone size only sometimes, using once, few, many, or a class for an expanded clone.

>TRBD1|few|TRBV20-1|TRBJ1-4
CSARVPNRGRGEWEKLFF
TGCAGTGCTAGAGTCCCGAACAGGGGGCGCGGGGAGTGGGAAAAACTGTTTTTT
>.|.|TRBV7-6|TRBJ2-5
CASSFGDPTETQYF
TGTGCCAGCAGCTTCGGGGACCCGACAGAGACCCAGTACTTC
>TRBD2|few|TRBV7-9|TRBJ2-1
CASSFSSGGAYNEQFF
TGTGCCAGCAGCTTCTCTAGCGGGGGAGCCTACAATGAGCAGTTCTTC
>.|few|TRBV5-1|TRBJ2-3
CASSYGRDTQYF
TGCGCCAGCAGCTACGGACGAGATACGCAGTATTTT
>TRBD1|once|TRBV6-2/TRBV6-3|TRBJ2-3
CASSYLQGVKSTDTQYF
TGTGCCAGCAGTTACCTGCAGGGGGTGAAGAGCACAGATACGCAGTATTTT
>.|few|TRBV21-1|TRBJ2-2
CASSKARPGELFF
TGTGCCAGCAGCAAAGCTCGACCCGGGGAGCTGTTTTTT
>.|.|TRBV6-5|TRBJ1-6
CASSYEADRYNSPLHF
TGTGCCAGCAGTTACGAGGCGGACAGATATAATTCACCCCTCCACTTT
>.|.|TRBV28|TRBJ2-4
CASSLTQGGNVQQYF
TGTGCCAGCAGTTTAACACAGGGAGGAAATGTTCAGCAGTACTTC
>TRBD1|.|TRBV27|TRBJ1-1
CASSIRSGQWNTEAFF
TGTGCCAGCAGCATACGATCGGGACAGTGGAACACTGAAGCTTTCTTT
>TRBD1|.|TRBV7-9|TRBJ2-7
CASSMGQLYEQYF
TGTGCCAGCAGCATGGGACAGCTATACGAGCAGTACTTC
>TRBD2|once|TRBV20-1|TRBJ2-3
CSARPSGSLPDTQYF
TGCAGTGCTCGTCCTAGCGGGAGTTTGCCAGATACGCAGTATTTT
>TRBD2|.|TRBV20-1|TRBJ2-3
CSAHRGLAGGPFTDTQYF
TGCAGTGCTCACCGCGGACTAGCGGGGGGCCCATTCACAGATACGCAGTATTTT
>TRBD1|.|TRBV3-1|TRBJ2-4
CASSQGRGGVNIQYF
TGTGCCAGCAGCCAAGGTCGAGGGGGCGTGAACATTCAGTACTTC
>.|.|TRBV21-1|TRBJ2-1
CASSKAGGGNSYNEQFF
TGTGCCAGCAGCAAAGCGGGCGGGGGGAACTCCTACAATGAGCAGTTCTTC
>TRBD1|.|TRBV6-2/TRBV6-3|TRBJ1-1
CASRRTGWPEAFF
TGTGCCAGCAGACGGACAGGGTGGCCTGAAGCTTTCTTT
>TRBD2|.|TRBV7-3|TRBJ2-4
CASSPQTSSIQYF
TGTGCCAGCAGCCCACAGACTAGCTCCATTCAGTACTTC
>TRBD1|.|TRBV4-1|TRBJ1-5
CASSTGTEISNQPQHF
TGCGCCAGCAGCACCGGGACAGAGATTAGCAATCAGCCCCAGCATTTT
>.|few|TRBV5-1|TRBJ1-1
CASSLPGSEAFF
TGCGCCAGCAGCTTGCCAGGTTCTGAAGCTTTCTTT
>TRBD1|few|TRBV10-3|TRBJ1-2
CAIRAGQSFYGYTF
TGTGCCATCAGGGCGGGACAGTCTTTCTATGGCTACACCTTC
>TRBD1|.|TRBV10-1|TRBJ2-2
CASRDRETGELFF
TGCGCCAGCCGCGACAGGGAAACCGGGGAGCTGTTTTTT
>.|once|TRBV2|TRBJ1-2
CASSEGLKGFYGYTF
TGTGCCAGCAGTGAAGGCTTAAAGGGGTTCTATGGCTACACCTTC
>.|.|TRBV20-1|TRBJ1-2
CSAEDSTIYGYTF
TGCAGTGCTGAGGACAGCACCATCTATGGCTACACCTTC
>.|.|TRBV4-3|TRBJ2-3
CASSQVDGDTQYF
TGCGCCAGCAGCCAGGTCGACGGAGATACGCAGTATTTT
>TRBD2|few|TRBV20-1|TRBJ2-1
CSARERGTGPFGQFF
TGCAGTGCTAGAGAGCGGGGGACCGGTCCCTTTGGGCAGTTCTTC
>TRBD2|.|TRBV29-1|TRBJ2-1
CSVEGVAGVEQFF
TGCAGCGTTGAGGGGGTAGCGGGAGTTGAGCAGTTCTTC
>.|.|TRBV4-3|TRBJ2-7
CASSQDPRTREQYF
TGCGCCAGCAGCCAAGATCCCCGGACCCGGGAGCAGTACTTC
>TRBD2|few|TRBV4-1|TRBJ2-5
CASSQKVLAGEETQYF
TGCGCCAGCAGCCAAAAAGTGCTAGCGGGGGAAGAGACCCAGTACTTC
>.|.|TRBV7-2|TRBJ1-5
CASTTLGLGHQPQHF
TGTGCCAGCACCACCTTGGGGTTGGGCCATCAGCCCCAGCATTTT
>.|.|TRBV7-2|TRBJ2-7
CASSLRQGTSYEQYF
TGTGCCAGCAGCTTGCGTCAGGGGACTTCCTACGAGCAGTACTTC
>TRBD2|few|TRBV27|TRBJ2-3
CASMAEAGDYTQYF
TGTGCCAGCATGGCAGAGGCGGGGGATTATACGCAGTATTTT
>.|.|TRBV5-1|TRBJ2-1
CASSLRPLGSYNEQFF
TGCGCCAGCAGCTTGAGGCCCCTTGGGTCCTACAATGAGCAGTTCTTC
>.|.|TRBV20-1|TRBJ2-3
CSARDSGKGTDTQYF
TGCAGTGCTAGAGATTCCGGGAAGGGCACAGATACGCAGTATTTT
>TRBD2|few|TRBV27|TRBJ2-5
CASSLFPPGLGGETQYF
TGTGCCAGCAGTTTATTTCCCCCGGGACTAGGGGGGGAGACCCAGTACTTC
>.|few|TRBV6-2/TRBV6-3|TRBJ1-2
CASRKERQGNYGYTF
TGTGCCAGCAGAAAGGAGAGGCAGGGGAACTATGGCTACACCTTC
>.|few|TRBV21-1|TRBJ2-1
CASSLGRAGAYNEQFF
TGTGCCAGCAGCTTAGGTAGGGCAGGGGCTTACAATGAGCAGTTCTTC
>TRBD1|.|TRBV4-1|TRBJ1-6
CASSQQGGTYNSPLHF
TGCGCCAGCAGCCAACAGGGGGGCACCTATAATTCACCCCTCCACTTT
>.|.|TRBV27|TRBJ2-7
CASSDSGPYEQYF
TGTGCCAGCTCCGATTCGGGACCCTACGAGCAGTACTTC
>TRBD1|few|TRBV18|TRBJ2-1
CASSPPTGQYNEQFF
TGTGCCAGCTCACCACCGACAGGGCAGTACAATGAGCAGTTCTTC
>TRBD2|few|TRBV7-6|TRBJ2-3
CASSLVGAGGPDTQYF
TGTGCCAGCAGCTTAGTTGGAGCGGGGGGGCCAGATACGCAGTATTTT
>.|.|TRBV5-1|TRBJ2-7
CASSSPDRGEVEQYF
TGCGCCAGCAGCTCACCCGACAGAGGGGAGGTCGAGCAGTACTTC
>.|once|TRBV7-2|TRBJ1-3
CASSPRNRGQGNTIYF
TGTGCCAGCAGTCCACGAAACCGCGGTCAGGGAAACACCATATATTTT
>TRBD1|few|TRBV4-3|TRBJ1-6
CASSHGDRGNSPLHF
TGCGCCAGCAGCCACGGGGACAGGGGGAATTCACCCCTCCACTTT
>.|.|TRBV28|TRBJ2-5
CASSFNSGERNQYF
TGTGCCAGCAGTTTTAATTCCGGGGAACGGAACCAGTACTTC
>TRBD1|.|TRBV20-1|TRBJ2-4
CSAGGTGQGWIKNIQYF
TGCAGTGCTGGAGGGACAGGCCAGGGATGGATCAAAAACATTCAGTACTTC
>.|.|TRBV7-6|TRBJ1-2
CASSKGQGTSGYTF
TGTGCCAGCAGCAAAGGGCAGGGGACTTCTGGCTACACCTTC
>.|.|TRBV20-1|TRBJ2-7
CSARRRDILPYEQYF
TGCAGTGCTAGAAGGCGGGACATCCTTCCGTACGAGCAGTACTTC
>.|.|TRBV5-6|TRBJ2-5
CASSGRHGLWETQYF
TGTGCCAGCAGCGGGAGACACGGGTTGTGGGAGACCCAGTACTTC
>.|few|TRBV2|TRBJ2-5
CASKSGSRETQYF
TGTGCCAGCAAATCAGGCAGTCGGGAGACCCAGTACTTC
>TRBD1|.|TRBV2|TRBJ1-1
CASRVLGQSNTEAFF
TGTGCCAGCAGGGTCCTGGGACAGAGCAACACTGAAGCTTTCTTT
>.|.|TRBV25-1|TRBJ2-7
CASSEAGRMYEQYF
TGTGCCAGCAGTGAAGCGGGCAGAATGTACGAGCAGTACTTC
>TRBD2|few|TRBV5-1|TRBJ2-1
CASSKLAGGPGSGHEQFF
TGCGCCAGCTCGAAGCTGGCGGGGGGCCCCGGATCTGGACATGAGCAGTTCTTC
>.|.|TRBV5-1|TRBJ1-1
CASSSPLRGMTTEAFF
TGCGCCAGCAGCTCCCCTCTGAGGGGAATGACCACTGAAGCTTTCTTT
>.|.|TRBV12-3/TRBV12-4|TRBJ2-7
CASLRTVNEQYF
TGTGCCAGCCTTAGGACAGTCAATGAGCAGTACTTC